This T cell receptor beta chain was observed in a study of a mutant IDH1 vaccine in newly diagnosed glioma. Germline V lookup: CDR1 SGHVS, CDR2 FQNEAQ. CDR3 length: 17 amino acids. The J segment lost 2 bases and the V segment lost 1 base, leaving 6 bases of the junction unmatched. About this clone: Its antigen is undetermined.

Measured with immunoSEQ multiplex PCR; TCRdb has only the in-frame clones, and not every one. The data show about 50,000 clones, approximately 84% seen once. Time point given: week 47, end of study. Each dose of the vaccine consisted of 300 ug of mutant IDH1 20-mer peptide, with topical imiquimod. This material consisted of PBMCs, taken from a glioma patient whose treatment included an IDH1 peptide vaccine. This sequence joins TRBV7-8 and TRBJ1-2, with 11 positions matching TRBD1. The sequence derives from a woman aged 30 to 39 with glioma. Some clones in this sample may be carry-over from other donors' samples. CDR3 sequence reads: CASSLGGTGGRNYGYTF. For the CDR3, the DNA is TGTGCCAGCAGCTTAGGCGGGACAGGGGGAAGGAACTATGGCTACACCTTC.